This T cell receptor beta chain was identified in a study of OX40 agonist ivuxolimab in advanced cancers. Per germline, CDR1 WSHSY and CDR2 SAAADI. The trim removed 7 bases at V and 7 bases at J, leaving 4 bases unmatched. This CDR3 has 13 amino acids. Clones were sequenced by immunoSEQ multiplex PCR, and TCRdb holds only the in-frame ones, with some missing. Among 30,000 to 40,000 clones listed, around 90% were seen once. This sequence was found in an adult with an advanced solid tumor such as melanoma, head and neck, liver or kidney cancer. The V and J genes are TRBV10-2 and TRBJ2-2; 9 positions match TRBD1. The material sequenced was CD4+ or CD8+ T cells sorted from blood, taken in a trial of the OX40 agonist ivuxolimab. The CDR3 DNA is TGCGCCAGCAAGGACAGGGGAGTCGGGGAGCTGTTTTTT. Amino acids: CASKDRGVGELFF.